The 22 T cell receptor beta chains given below trace back to one sample, sequenced in a study of shared T cell receptors in the human thymus. This table comes from immunoSEQ multiplex PCR, and its TCRdb copy is limited to in-frame clones, with some not included. The data show about 660,000 clones, with over 75% seen just once and about 0.01% held by the top ten. Another study also made use of these data, one on human thymus T cells.

The sample comprised thymocytes. The source is a boy less than two years old with a congenital heart defect.

The chain carries TRBV28 and TRBJ2-5, with D possibly TRBD1 on 5 matching bases. The CDR3 is made up of 14 amino acids. Germline CDR1 is MDHEN and CDR2 is SYDVKM. V lost 2 bases and J lost 5, with 12 bases in between. CDR3 loop: CASSLPGAGETQYF. The CDR3 nucleotides read TGTGCCAGCAGTTTACCGGGTGCAGGGGAGACCCAGTACTTC.

The chain carries TRBV7-6 and TRBJ2-1, with 9 positions matching TRBD1. This CDR3 region has 16 residues. Germline values: CDR1 SGHVS, CDR2 FNYEAQ. The V gene end was trimmed by 5 bases and the J gene end by 1 base; junction bases not matched to a gene: 6. The CDR3 sequence: CASSHPGTGSYNEQFF. In nucleotides, the CDR3 is TGTGCCAGCAGCCACCCCGGGACAGGGTCCTACAATGAGCAGTTCTTC.

The chain is built from TRBV7-8 and TRBJ1-4, with D possibly being TRBD1 (6 bases). In germline, CDR1 is SGHVS, CDR2 FQNEAQ. The CDR3 spans 16 residues. Trimming took off 5 bases at V and 4 bases at J, with 17 bases between the two ends. In DNA form, the CDR3 reads TGTGCCAGCAGCCCTCGGACTGGGGGCTATAATGAAAAACTGTTTTTT. It translates to CASSPRTGGYNEKLFF.

The V call is TRBV5-1, the J call TRBJ2-1; 14 bases align to TRBD2. V lost 6 bases, J lost 9 bases, and 8 bases stayed unmatched. CDR1 SGHRS and CDR2 YFSETQ come from the germline V gene. The length of the CDR3 is 15 residues. The CDR3 sequence: CASTLGLAGGGEQFF. CDR3 coding DNA: TGCGCCAGCACCCTAGGACTAGCGGGAGGCGGTGAGCAGTTCTTC.

J is TRBJ2-2 and V is TRBV6-6; 7 nucleotides agree with TRBD2. The CDR3 has 15 amino acids. In germline, CDR1 is MNHNY, CDR2 SVGAGI (reference sequence). Trimming took 7 bases from V and 6 from J; bases not matched to a gene: 11. The CDR3: CASTKAGSRPGELFF. CDR3 DNA: TGTGCCAGCACCAAAGCGGGGTCAAGGCCCGGGGAGCTGTTTTTT.

The V and J genes are TRBV4-2 and TRBJ1-1, with 7 bases identical to TRBD1. Unmatched junction bases numbered 4, after V lost 3 bases and J lost 3 bases. The CDR3 is made up of 14 amino acids. CDR1 LGHNA and CDR2 YNFKEQ come from the germline V gene. The CDR3 DNA reads TGTGCCAGCAGCCACGGGGGACAGCACACTGAAGCTTTCTTT. This sequence encodes CASSHGGQHTEAFF.

The chain uses TRBV4-3 and TRBJ2-7; TRBD2 matches at 9 bases. V gave up 5 bases and J gave up 2 bases; unmatched junction bases: 4. The CDR3 consists of 14 residues. Germline lookup yields CDR1 LGHNA and CDR2 YSLEER. CDR3 region: CASSSRLAAYEQYF. Written as DNA, the CDR3 is TGCGCCAGCAGCTCTCGACTAGCGGCCTACGAGCAGTACTTC.

This sequence joins TRBV9 and TRBJ1-2; 7 bases map to TRBD1. The germline CDR1 and CDR2 sequences are SGDLS and YYNGEE. The CDR3 has 12 residues. V trimming: 4 bases; J trimming: 8 bases; junction bases outside the gene matches: 5. Written as DNA, the CDR3 is TGTGCCAGCAGCCCCAGACAGGGAGGCTACACCTTC. Amino acid sequence: CASSPRQGGYTF.

The chain joins TRBV10-3 to TRBJ2-7, with TRBD2 matching 9 bases. This CDR3 is built from 15 residues. Germline assignment: CDR1 ENHRY and CDR2 SYGVKD. Trimming cost V 3 bases and J 5 bases; bases outside gene matches: 8. CDR3 bases: TGTGCCATCAGTGAAATAGCGGGAGCCCCCGACGAGCAGTACTTC. This encodes CAISEIAGAPDEQYF.

The rearrangement joins TRBV28 to TRBJ2-7; TRBD1 aligns across 7 bases. V was pared by 2 bases and J by 2 bases, with 12 bases of the junction left unmatched. CDR1 is MDHEN and CDR2 is SYDVKM in the germline V gene. The CDR3 spans 17 residues. CDR3 nucleotide sequence: TGTGCCAGCAGTTTAAATCCCCGGGACAGCTATACCTACGAGCAGTACTTC. Translated, it gives CASSLNPRDSYTYEQYF.

The V gene is TRBV18, the J gene TRBJ2-7, with D possibly TRBD1 on 6 matching bases. With 3 bases removed from V and 6 bases from J, the gap between germline ends came to 15 bases. Germline values: CDR1 KGHSH, CDR2 LQKENI. The CDR3 spans 14 residues. Here the CDR3 DNA reads TGTGCCAGCTCACCGACGACAGGTTCAGGCGAGCAGTACTTC. The encoded protein is CASSPTTGSGEQYF.

This chain links TRBV19 with TRBJ1-5; perhaps TRBD1 as D (5 bases). Germline V gene sequence: CDR1 LNHDA, CDR2 SQIVND (reference sequence). The CDR3 consists of 14 residues. Trimming left V 3 bases short and J 5 bases short, with 11 bases between. CDR3 region: CASSIRGIHQPQHF. The CDR3 nucleotides are TGTGCCAGTAGTATCCGGGGGATACATCAGCCCCAGCATTTT.

The rearrangement links TRBV6-1 to TRBJ1-5, with D perhaps matching TRBD1 (5 bases). The CDR3 is 15 residues long. Germline V CDR1 and CDR2: MNHNS, SASEGT. Trimming removed 5 bases from V and 3 bases from J, with 14 bases in between. The CDR3 coding sequence is TGTGCCAGCAGTACGGGCCCTGGGGCCAATCAGCCCCAGCATTTT. This gives the protein CASSTGPGANQPQHF.

The chain is built from TRBV20-1 and TRBJ2-5; unclear D gene. Germline assignment: CDR1 DFQATT and CDR2 SNEGSKA (reference sequence). The V gene lost 3 bases and the J gene lost 5 bases, with 7 bases spanning the gap. The CDR3 spans 11 residues. CDR3 in DNA: TGCAGTGCTAGGTCGGTGGAGACCCAGTACTTC. Its translation: CSARSVETQYF.

The chain joins TRBV5-1 to TRBJ2-7, with D possibly being TRBD2 (5 bases). Germline-derived CDR1 and CDR2 are SGHRS and YFSETQ. Trimming took off 4 bases at V and 1 base at J, with 18 bases between the two ends. The CDR3 has 16 amino acids. This CDR3 reads CASSPTRGGGSYEQYF. The CDR3 DNA follows: TGCGCCAGCAGCCCCACCCGGGGTGGTGGGTCCTACGAGCAGTACTTC.

The V call is TRBV10-3, the J call TRBJ2-5; 11 nucleotides line up with TRBD2. Germline values: CDR1 ENHRY, CDR2 SYGVKD. The V gene end was trimmed by 6 bases and the J gene end by 5 bases; junction bases not matched to a gene: 14. This CDR3 region has 17 residues. CDR3 sequence reads: CAIRPVPTSGTMETQYF. The CDR3 DNA is TGTGCCATCAGGCCCGTACCGACTAGCGGGACGATGGAGACCCAGTACTTC.

The chain couples TRBV28 to TRBJ2-7; 12 bases align to TRBD1. Germline-derived CDR1 and CDR2 are MDHEN and SYDVKM. The J segment lost 2 bases and the V segment lost 2 bases, leaving 16 bases of the junction unmatched. CDR3 length: 20 residues. The CDR3 is CASSLPPGQGAFKPTYEQYF. The DNA for the CDR3 is TGTGCCAGCAGTTTACCCCCGGGACAGGGGGCATTTAAACCTACCTACGAGCAGTACTTC.

The chain combines TRBV19 with TRBJ2-7, with D perhaps matching TRBD1 (5 bases). CDR3 size: 16 residues. Germline V gene data show CDR1 as LNHDA and CDR2 as SQIVND (reference sequence). Trimming took off 0 bases at V and 0 bases at J, with 12 bases between the two ends. The CDR3 coding sequence is TGTGCCAGTAGTATAGAGCCGACAGTGAACTCCTACGAGCAGTACTTC. Translated, it gives CASSIEPTVNSYEQYF.

This clone has just one count. The chain couples TRBV15 to TRBJ1-2; D is unclear. The CDR3 length is 15 residues. From germline, CDR1 is LNHNV and CDR2 YYDKDF (reference sequence). Trimming took 5 bases from V and 7 from J, leaving 20 bases between them. CDR3 sequence: CATSPSGNSLAGYTF. CDR3 nucleotide sequence: TGTGCCACCAGCCCCTCCGGGAACAGTCTAGCTGGCTACACCTTC.

The gene calls are TRBV5-1 and TRBJ1-2; tentatively, D is TRBD1 (5 bases). V dropped 2 bases and J dropped 5 bases, with 13 bases sitting between them. Germline loops: CDR1 SGHRS, CDR2 YFSETQ. This CDR3 has 14 residues. The CDR3 is CASSFAQGGYGYTF. The CDR3 coding sequence is TGCGCCAGCAGCTTTGCGCAGGGAGGGTATGGCTACACCTTC.

The V and J genes are TRBV21-1 and TRBJ1-4; TRBD1, the D gene given by the table, was not confirmed from the DNA. TRBV21-1 is annotated as a pseudogene. The length of the CDR3 is 15 residues. The CDR3, as DNA: TGTGCCAGCAGCTCCCGGACAGGGTGTAATGAAAAACTGTTTTTT. As protein: CASSSRTGCNEKLFF.

J is TRBJ1-1 and V is TRBV18, with a weak D call TRBD1 (6 bases). The V end was cut by 2 bases, the J end by 2 bases, with 6 bases between. CDR1 and CDR2 (germline): KGHSH, LQKENI. This CDR3 comprises 13 residues. Written as DNA, the CDR3 is TGTGCCAGCTCACCAGGGACAAACACTGAAGCTTTCTTT. This translates into CASSPGTNTEAFF.